The sequence of this TCR beta chain was determined in a study of blood T cell repertoires in COVID-19. Whole-study context: COVID-19 samples collected from the United States, Italy and Spain covered acute and convalescent phases. The cDNA or gDNA used as material had been derived from T cells, B-cell-depleted T cells, or PBMCs.

The CDR3 has 16 amino acids. The V end lost 2 bases, the J end lost 0 bases, and 12 bases lay between the germline ends. Germline CDR1 reads MNHEY; CDR2 reads SVGAGI. Enrolled during active infection, Seattle patients were then followed longitudinally. Per the authors' pipeline: Researchers report that nucleated cell counts were estimated from reference gene primer amplification. Assay used: immunoSEQ multiplex PCR; TCRdb lists only in-frame clones, some missing. D and trimming were read from the DNA, whereas the V and J calls and clone size are those reported in that table. The sample has a few hundred thousand clones, roughly 90% seen once; the top ten hold approximately 10%.

What was sequenced was peripheral blood. The V call is TRBV6-5, the J call TRBJ2-3, with a possible D match to TRBD2 (5 bases). The TCR comes from a woman in her 30s with COVID-19, enrolled during active disease. Here the CDR3 reads CASSYGRGSSTDTQYF. As DNA, the CDR3 is TGTGCCAGCAGTTACGGACGCGGGTCTAGCACAGATACGCAGTATTTT.